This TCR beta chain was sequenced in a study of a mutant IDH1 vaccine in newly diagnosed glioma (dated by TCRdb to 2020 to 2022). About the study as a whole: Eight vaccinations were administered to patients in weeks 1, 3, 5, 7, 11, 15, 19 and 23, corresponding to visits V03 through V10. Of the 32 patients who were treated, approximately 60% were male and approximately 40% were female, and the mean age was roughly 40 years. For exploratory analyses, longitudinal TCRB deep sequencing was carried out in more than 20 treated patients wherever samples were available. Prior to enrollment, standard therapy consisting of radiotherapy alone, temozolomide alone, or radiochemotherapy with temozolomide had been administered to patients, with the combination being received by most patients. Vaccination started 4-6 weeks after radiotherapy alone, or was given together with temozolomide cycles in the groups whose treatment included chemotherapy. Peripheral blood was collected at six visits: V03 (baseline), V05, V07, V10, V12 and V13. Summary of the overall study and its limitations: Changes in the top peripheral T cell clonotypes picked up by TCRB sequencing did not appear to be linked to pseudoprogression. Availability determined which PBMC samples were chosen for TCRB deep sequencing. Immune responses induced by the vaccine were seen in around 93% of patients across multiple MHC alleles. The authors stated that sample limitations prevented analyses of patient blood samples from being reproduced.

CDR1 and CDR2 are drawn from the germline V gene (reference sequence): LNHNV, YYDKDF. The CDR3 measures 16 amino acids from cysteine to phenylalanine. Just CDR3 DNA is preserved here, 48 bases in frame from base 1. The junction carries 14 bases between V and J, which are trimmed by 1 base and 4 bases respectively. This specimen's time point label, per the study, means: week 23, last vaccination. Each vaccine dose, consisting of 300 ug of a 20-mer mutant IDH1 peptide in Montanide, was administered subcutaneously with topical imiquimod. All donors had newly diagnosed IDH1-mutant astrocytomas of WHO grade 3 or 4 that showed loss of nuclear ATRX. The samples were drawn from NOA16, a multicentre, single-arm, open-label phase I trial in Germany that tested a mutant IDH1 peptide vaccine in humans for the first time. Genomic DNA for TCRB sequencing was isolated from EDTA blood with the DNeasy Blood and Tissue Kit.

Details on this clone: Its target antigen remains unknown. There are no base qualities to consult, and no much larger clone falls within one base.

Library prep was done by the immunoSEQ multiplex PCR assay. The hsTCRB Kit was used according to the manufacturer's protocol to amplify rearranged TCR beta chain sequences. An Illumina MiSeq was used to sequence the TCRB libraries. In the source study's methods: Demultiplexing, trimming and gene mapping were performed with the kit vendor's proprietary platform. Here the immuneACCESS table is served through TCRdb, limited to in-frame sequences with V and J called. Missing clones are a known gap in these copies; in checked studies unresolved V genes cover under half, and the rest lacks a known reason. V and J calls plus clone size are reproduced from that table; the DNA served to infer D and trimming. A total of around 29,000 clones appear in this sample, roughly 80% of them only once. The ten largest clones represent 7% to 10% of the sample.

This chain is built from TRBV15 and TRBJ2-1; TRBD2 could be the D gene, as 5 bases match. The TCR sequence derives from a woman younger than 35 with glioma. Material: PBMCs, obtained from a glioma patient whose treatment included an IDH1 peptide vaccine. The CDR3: CATSRAPQSGYNEQFF. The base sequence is TGTGCCACCAGCAGAGCTCCCCAGAGCGGATACAATGAGCAGTTCTTC.